This T cell receptor beta chain was documented in a study of CDR3 diversity in severe acne. TCRdb reanalysed the PCR reads using MiXCR and keeps one entry per CDR3 protein. This repertoire shows approximately 80,000 distinct CDR3 sequences, about 54% found once; its top ten account for roughly an eighth. Between the trimmed V and J ends, which lost 6 bases and 4 bases, there was a span of 6 bases. This CDR3 spans 12 amino acids. Germline V lookup: CDR1 SNHLY, CDR2 FYNNEI. The chain has TRBV2 and TRBJ2-2; tentative D call: TRBD2 (5 bases). The sample consisted of blood. The sequence was obtained from a male donor in good health, without acne. CDR3 sequence: CASSRGTGELFF. The CDR3 region has the DNA TGTGCCAGCAGCCGGGGCACCGGGGAGCTGTTTTTT.